This entry lists 22 T cell receptor beta chains sequenced from one sample in a study of blood T cell repertoires in COVID-19. The assay was immunoSEQ multiplex PCR, and TCRdb's table has in-frame clones only and misses some. The data contain roughly 88,000 clones, around 85% of them singletons. Sequencing was performed on peripheral blood. The origin of the receptors is an elderly woman with active or convalescent COVID-19.

This clone came up many times. The genes are TRBV19 and TRBJ2-1; TRBD2 matches at 7 bases. V lost 7 bases, J lost 8 bases, and 14 bases stayed unmatched. Germline loops: CDR1 LNHDA, CDR2 SQIVND (reference sequence). The CDR3 covers 15 residues. The CDR3 loop reads CASNLAGEGRYEQFF. As DNA, the CDR3 is TGTGCCAGTAATTTAGCGGGTGAAGGAAGGTATGAGCAGTTCTTC. Based on the CDR3 plus reference TRBV19 and TRBJ2-1, the full variable domain is DGGITQSPKYLFRKEGQNVTLSCEQNLNHDAMYWYRQDPGQGLRLIYYSQIVNDFQKGDIAEGYSVSREKKESFPLTVTSAQKNPTAFYLCASNLAGEGRYEQFFGPGTRLTVL.

This CDR3 is CSASGTSGRARGQFF. In nucleotides, the CDR3 is TGCAGTGCTAGTGGGACTAGCGGGAGGGCCCGGGGGCAGTTCTTC. The chain is built from TRBV20-1 and TRBJ2-1, with TRBD2 matching 16 bases. V was clipped by 3 bases and J by 12 bases; unmatched bases: 8. CDR1 and CDR2 (germline): DFQATT, SNEGSKA (reference sequence). The CDR3 has 15 amino acids.

V is TRBV11-2 and J is TRBJ2-5, with D unclear. Germline loops: CDR1 SGHAT, CDR2 FQNNGV. This CDR3 is built from 16 residues. V dropped 5 bases and J dropped 2 bases, with 18 bases sitting between them. The CDR3 DNA reads TGTGCCAGCAGCCCCTACCGTTCCCTTACTCAAGAGACCCAGTACTTC. Protein sequence: CASSPYRSLTQETQYF.

The chain links TRBV18 to TRBJ1-5, with D maybe TRBD1 (6 bases). CDR3 size: 15 residues. Germline V gene sequence: CDR1 KGHSH, CDR2 LQKENI. V lost 6 bases, J lost 3 bases, and 15 bases lay in between. For the CDR3, the DNA is TGTGCCAGCTCTCCCCGCAGGGGTCACAATCAGCCCCAGCATTTT. Residues: CASSPRRGHNQPQHF.

The J gene is TRBJ1-1, the V gene TRBV19; maybe TRBD1 (5 bases). The CDR3 spans 11 residues. V gave up 5 bases and J gave up 6 bases, with 7 bases separating them. Per the germline V gene, CDR1 is LNHDA and CDR2 is SQIVND (reference sequence). The DNA of the CDR3 is TGTGCCAGTAGTGCGACAGCTGAAGCTTTCTTT. Protein sequence: CASSATAEAFF.

CDR3 nucleotide sequence: TGTGCCAGCAGCTTGGCTGGCGGACAGGGGGCCGTCTATGGCTACACCTTC. As protein: CASSLAGGQGAVYGYTF. The chain has TRBV7-9 and TRBJ1-2; 11 positions agree with TRBD1. CDR1 is SEHNR, CDR2 FQNEAQ, per germline (reference sequence). The length of the CDR3 is 17 residues. V trimming: 3 bases; J trimming: 4 bases; junction bases outside the gene matches: 10. Full variable domain (rest looked up from reference TRBV7-9 and TRBJ1-2): DTGVSQNPRHKITKRGQNVTFRCDPISEHNRLYWYRQTLGQGPEFLTYFQNEAQLEKSRLLSDRFSAERPKGSFSTLEIQRTEQGDSAMYLCASSLAGGQGAVYGYTFGSGTRLTVV.

This chain joins TRBV2 and TRBJ1-1; 10 bases map to TRBD1. CDR3 length: 13 residues. Germline lookup yields CDR1 SNHLY and CDR2 FYNNEI. The trim removed 5 bases at V and 9 bases at J, leaving 6 bases unmatched. The chain's CDR3 is CASSPRDRGKAFF. The CDR3 nucleotides are TGTGCCAGCAGTCCCCGGGACAGGGGCAAAGCTTTCTTT. The full variable domain, in which reference TRBV2 and TRBJ1-1 provide the parts outside the CDR3, is EPEVTQTPSHQVTQMGQEVILRCVPISNHLYFYWYRQILGQKVEFLVSFYNNEISEKSEIFDDQFSVERPDGSNFTLKIRSTKLEDSAMYFCASSPRDRGKAFFGQGTRLTVV.

The chain uses TRBV19 and TRBJ2-2; a possible D gene is TRBD1 (6 bases). V gave up 4 bases and J gave up 8 bases, with 11 bases separating them. From germline, CDR1 is LNHDA and CDR2 SQIVND (reference sequence). The CDR3 has 13 residues. CDR3 protein: CASSKTGLGELFF. The DNA of the CDR3 is TGTGCCAGTAGTAAGACAGGTTTGGGGGAGCTGTTTTTT.

The chain is built from TRBV11-2 and TRBJ1-4, with 7 bases aligning to TRBD1. CDR1 is SGHAT and CDR2 is FQNNGV in the germline V gene. The CDR3 sequence is 17 residues long. Trimming removed 5 bases from V and 4 bases from J; junction bases left unmatched: 13. CDR3 in DNA: TGTGCCAGCAGCCCTGGAGGGACAGTACCTTATAATGAAAAACTGTTTTTT. It yields the protein CASSPGGTVPYNEKLFF.

The chain carries TRBV4-1 and TRBJ1-6, with D unclear. CDR1 is MGHRA, CDR2 YSYEKL, per germline. The length of the CDR3 is 16 residues. Trimming pared 1 base from V and 7 bases from J, leaving 14 bases between. The CDR3 bases are TGCGCCAGCAGCCAAGTGACCTCGACAAGCAATTCACCCCTCCACTTT. Amino acid sequence: CASSQVTSTSNSPLHF.

The rearrangement uses TRBV18 and TRBJ2-2; 7 positions agree with TRBD1. CDR3 length: 16 residues. The germline V gene encodes CDR1 KGHSH and CDR2 LQKENI. V shed 2 bases, J shed 4 bases, and the junction held 7 bases outside the gene matches. CDR3 region: CASSPGQGVSTGELFF. Written as DNA, the CDR3 is TGTGCCAGCTCACCAGGGCAGGGGGTGAGCACCGGGGAGCTGTTTTTT.

The chain combines TRBV10-3 with TRBJ1-1, with D tentatively TRBD1 (6 bases). Trimming pared 2 bases from V and 12 bases from J, leaving 13 bases between. Germline CDR1 ENHRY, CDR2 SYGVKD. The CDR3 length is 12 residues. CDR3 DNA sequence: TGTGCCATCAGTGAGCCCGCAGGGGCGACTTTCTTT. Its protein is CAISEPAGATFF.

V and J are TRBV2 and TRBJ1-6, with D possibly matching TRBD1 (6 bases). The CDR3 has 14 amino acids. Trimming pared 5 bases from V and 10 bases from J, leaving 15 bases between. Germline loops: CDR1 SNHLY, CDR2 FYNNEI. CDR3 sequence reads: CASSPRTVGSPLHF. CDR3 nucleotide sequence: TGTGCCAGCAGTCCCCGGACAGTTGGCTCACCCCTCCACTTT.

CDR3 residues: CASSRPFGGLNGYTF. CDR3 DNA: TGCGCCAGCAGCCGACCCTTCGGGGGGCTTAATGGCTACACCTTC. J is TRBJ1-2 and V is TRBV4-1, with D tentatively TRBD1 (6 bases). The V end lost 4 bases, the J end lost 6 bases, and 18 bases lay between the germline ends. The CDR3 sequence is 15 residues long. The V gene's germline CDR1 is MGHRA and CDR2 YSYEKL.

The rearrangement links TRBV2 to TRBJ1-2; 8 bases map to TRBD1. Germline V gene lookup returns CDR1 SNHLY and CDR2 FYNNEI. J was trimmed by 6 bases and V by 9 bases; bases with no gene match: 12. The CDR3 is made up of 14 amino acids. DNA for the CDR3: TGTGCCAGTTTGAGCGGGACAGGAAAAAATGGCTACACCTTC. Its protein product is CASLSGTGKNGYTF.

V is TRBV5-1 and J is TRBJ2-1; 14 positions agree with TRBD2. J gave up 0 bases and V 4 bases, and 6 bases lay outside the gene matches. Germline loops: CDR1 SGHRS, CDR2 YFSETQ. This CDR3 comprises 18 residues. In nucleotides, the CDR3 is TGCGCCAGCAGCCCGCCCGGGACTAGCGGGGGCTCCTACAATGAGCAGTTCTTC. Translating gives CASSPPGTSGGSYNEQFF.

The chain has TRBV4-2 and TRBJ1-2; 8 bases are a match to TRBD1. Germline CDR1 is LGHNA and CDR2 is YNFKEQ. The V gene end was trimmed by 3 bases and the J gene end by 8 bases; junction bases not matched to a gene: 14. This CDR3 has 16 residues. The CDR3 DNA reads TGTGCCAGCAGCCAGCTGACCGGACAGGGAAGGAGGGGCTACACCTTC. Translating it yields CASSQLTGQGRRGYTF.

This clone has only one observation. The V call is TRBV9, the J call TRBJ2-1; TRBD2 matches 12 bases. The CDR3 runs to 20 residues. V lost 4 bases, J lost 4 bases, and 18 bases stayed unmatched. Looked up from germline, CDR1 is SGDLS and CDR2 is YYNGEE. The CDR3 DNA reads TGTGCCAGCAGCCCTCAACCGCGGACTAGCGGGAACGAGGGATACAATGAGCAGTTCTTC. It encodes CASSPQPRTSGNEGYNEQFF.

V usage is TRBV4-1 and J usage is TRBJ1-2; TRBD1 might be the D (6 bases). Germline V lookup: CDR1 MGHRA, CDR2 YSYEKL. The CDR3 runs to 16 residues. Trimming cost V 1 base and J 4 bases, with 16 bases left between them. The CDR3: CASSQVLGGRFYGYTF. DNA of the CDR3: TGCGCCAGCAGCCAAGTCTTAGGGGGAAGGTTCTATGGCTACACCTTC.

The chain recombines TRBV18 with TRBJ1-4; D remains ambiguous. The CDR3 runs 14 residues. Trimming left V 6 bases short and J 6 bases short, with 14 bases between. Looked up from germline, CDR1 is KGHSH and CDR2 is LQKENI. In DNA form, the CDR3 reads TGTGCCAGCTCCCTGGGCGGGCTTGATGAAAAACTGTTTTTT. The encoded protein is CASSLGGLDEKLFF. Looking up the rest from reference TRBV18 and TRBJ1-4 gives the full variable domain: NAGVMQNPRHLVRRRGQEARLRCSPMKGHSHVYWYRQLPEEGLKFMVYLQKENIIDESGMPKERFSAEFPKEGPSILRIQQVVRGDSAAYFCASSLGGLDEKLFFGSGTQLSVL.

This chain links TRBV28 with TRBJ1-4; D is unresolved. CDR3 length equals 17 residues. V was clipped by 5 bases and J by 4 bases, with 20 bases between them. In germline, CDR1 is MDHEN, CDR2 SYDVKM. The CDR3 protein is CASSPPQGAYLNEKLFF. CDR3 nucleotide sequence: TGTGCCAGCAGTCCTCCCCAAGGAGCATATCTTAATGAAAAACTGTTTTTT.

This clone is a singleton in its sample. The chain links TRBV6-5 to TRBJ2-1; the D gene is possibly TRBD2 (5 bases). Trimming took 6 bases from V and 12 from J, leaving 15 bases between them. This CDR3 has 12 amino acids. Germline CDR1 reads MNHEY; CDR2 reads SVGAGI. The CDR3 is CASRLSYRGQFF. The CDR3 DNA sequence: TGTGCCAGCAGATTGTCATATCGGGGGCAGTTCTTC.